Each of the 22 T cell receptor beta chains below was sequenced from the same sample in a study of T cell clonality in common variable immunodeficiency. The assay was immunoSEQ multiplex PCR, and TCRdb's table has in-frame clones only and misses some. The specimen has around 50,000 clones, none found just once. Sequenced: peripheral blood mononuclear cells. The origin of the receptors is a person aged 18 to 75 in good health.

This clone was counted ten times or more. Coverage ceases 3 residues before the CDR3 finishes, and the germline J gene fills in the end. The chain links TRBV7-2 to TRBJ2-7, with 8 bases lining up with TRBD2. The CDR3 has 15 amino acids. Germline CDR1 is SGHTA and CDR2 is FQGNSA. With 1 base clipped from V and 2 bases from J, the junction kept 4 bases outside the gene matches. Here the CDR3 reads CASSLGLAGTYEQYF. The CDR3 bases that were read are TGTGCCAGCAGCTTAGGCTTAGCGGGGACCTACGAG.

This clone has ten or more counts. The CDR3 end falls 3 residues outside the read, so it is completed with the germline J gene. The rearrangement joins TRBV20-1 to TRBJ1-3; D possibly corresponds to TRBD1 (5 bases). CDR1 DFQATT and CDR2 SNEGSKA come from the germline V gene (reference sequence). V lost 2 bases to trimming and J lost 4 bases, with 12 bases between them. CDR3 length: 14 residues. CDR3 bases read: TGCAGTGCTAGATTGCACAGGCCAGGAAACACC. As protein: CSARLHRPGNT. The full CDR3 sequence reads CSARLHRPGNTIYF.

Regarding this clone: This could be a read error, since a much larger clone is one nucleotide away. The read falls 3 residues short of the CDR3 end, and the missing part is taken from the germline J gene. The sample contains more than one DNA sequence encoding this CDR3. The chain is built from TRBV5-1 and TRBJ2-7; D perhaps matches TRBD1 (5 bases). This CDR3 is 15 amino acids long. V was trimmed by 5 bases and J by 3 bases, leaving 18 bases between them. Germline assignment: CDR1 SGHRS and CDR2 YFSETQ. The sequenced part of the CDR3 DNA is TGCGCCAGCAGTATGAGTGTGGGGCCTGACTACGAG. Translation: CASSMSVGPDYE. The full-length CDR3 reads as CASSMSVGPDYEQYF.

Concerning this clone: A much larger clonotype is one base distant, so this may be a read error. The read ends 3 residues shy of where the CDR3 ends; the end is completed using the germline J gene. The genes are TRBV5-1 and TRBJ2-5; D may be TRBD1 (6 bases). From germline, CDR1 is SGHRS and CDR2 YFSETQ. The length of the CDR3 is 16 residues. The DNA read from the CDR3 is TGCGCCAGCAGCTTACAACAGGGTGGGAGCACAGATACC. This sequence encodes CASSLQQGGSTDT. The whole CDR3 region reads CASSLQQGGSTDTQYF.

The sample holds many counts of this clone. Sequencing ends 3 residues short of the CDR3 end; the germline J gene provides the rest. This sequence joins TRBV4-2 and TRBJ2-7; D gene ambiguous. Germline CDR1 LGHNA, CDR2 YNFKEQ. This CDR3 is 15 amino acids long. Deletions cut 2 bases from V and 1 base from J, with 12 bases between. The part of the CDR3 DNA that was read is TGTGCCAGCAGCCAATCCCGGGTCCTATCCTACGAG. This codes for CASSQSRVLSYE. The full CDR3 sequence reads CASSQSRVLSYEQYF.

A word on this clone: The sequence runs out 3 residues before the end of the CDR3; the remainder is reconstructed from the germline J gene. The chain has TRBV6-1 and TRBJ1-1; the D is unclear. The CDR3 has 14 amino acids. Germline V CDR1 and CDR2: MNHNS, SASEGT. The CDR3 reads CASSGLAGGNEAFF. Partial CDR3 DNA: TGTGCCAGCAGTGGGCTAGCGGGAGGGAATGAG.

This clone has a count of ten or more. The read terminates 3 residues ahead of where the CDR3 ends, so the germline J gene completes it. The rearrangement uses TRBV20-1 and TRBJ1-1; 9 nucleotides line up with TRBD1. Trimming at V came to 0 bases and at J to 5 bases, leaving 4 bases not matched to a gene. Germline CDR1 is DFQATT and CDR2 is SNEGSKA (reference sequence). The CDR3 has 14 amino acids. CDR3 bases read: TGCAGTGCTAGAGATGGGACAGGGAGGACTGAA. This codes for CSARDGTGRTE. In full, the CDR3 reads CSARDGTGRTEAFF.

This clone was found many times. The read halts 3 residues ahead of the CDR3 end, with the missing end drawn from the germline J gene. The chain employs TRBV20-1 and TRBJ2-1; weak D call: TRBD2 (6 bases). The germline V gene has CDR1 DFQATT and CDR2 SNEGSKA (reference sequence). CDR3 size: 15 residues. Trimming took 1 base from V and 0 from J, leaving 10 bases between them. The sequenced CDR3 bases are TGCAGTGCTAGAGGGCGGGAAGTCTCCTACAATGAG. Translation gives CSARGREVSYNE. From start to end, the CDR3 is CSARGREVSYNEQFF.

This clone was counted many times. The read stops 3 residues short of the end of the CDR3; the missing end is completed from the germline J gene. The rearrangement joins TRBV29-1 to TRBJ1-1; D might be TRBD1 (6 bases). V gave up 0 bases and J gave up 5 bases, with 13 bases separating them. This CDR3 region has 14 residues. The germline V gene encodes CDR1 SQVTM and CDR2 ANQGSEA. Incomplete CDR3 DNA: TGCAGCGTTGAAGATTGGGGGCGGGGGACTGAA. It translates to CSVEDWGRGTE. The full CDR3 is CSVEDWGRGTEAFF.

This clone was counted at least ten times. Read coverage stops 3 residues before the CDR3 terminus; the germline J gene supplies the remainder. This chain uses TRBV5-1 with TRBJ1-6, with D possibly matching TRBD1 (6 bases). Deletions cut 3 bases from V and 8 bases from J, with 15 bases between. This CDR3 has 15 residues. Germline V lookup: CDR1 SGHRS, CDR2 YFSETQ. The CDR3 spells CASSYSRGSDSPLHF. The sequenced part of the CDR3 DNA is TGCGCCAGCAGCTATTCCAGGGGATCCGATTCACCC. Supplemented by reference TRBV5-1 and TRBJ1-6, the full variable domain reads KAGVTQTPRYLIKTRGQQVTLSCSPISGHRSVSWYQQTPGQGLQFLFEYFSETQRNKGNFPGRFSGRQFSNSRSEMNVSTLELGDSALYLCASSYSRGSDSPLHFGNGTRLTVT.

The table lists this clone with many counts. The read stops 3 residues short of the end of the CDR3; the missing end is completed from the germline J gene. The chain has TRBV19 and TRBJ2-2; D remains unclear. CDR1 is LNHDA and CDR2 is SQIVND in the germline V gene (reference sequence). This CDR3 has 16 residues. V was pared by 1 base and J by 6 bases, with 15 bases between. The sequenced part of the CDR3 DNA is TGTGCCAGTAGTATAGTTGGCAGGCCCGACGCCGGGGAG. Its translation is CASSIVGRPDAGE. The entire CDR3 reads CASSIVGRPDAGELFF.

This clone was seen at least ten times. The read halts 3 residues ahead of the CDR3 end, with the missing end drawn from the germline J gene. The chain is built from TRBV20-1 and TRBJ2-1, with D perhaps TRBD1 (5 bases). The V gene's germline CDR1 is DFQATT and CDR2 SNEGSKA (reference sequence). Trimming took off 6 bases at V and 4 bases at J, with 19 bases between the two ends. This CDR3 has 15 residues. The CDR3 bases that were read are TGCAGTGCCAGGGATAGGACGGGCCCGTACAATGAG. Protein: CSARDRTGPYNE. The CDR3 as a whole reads CSARDRTGPYNEQFF.

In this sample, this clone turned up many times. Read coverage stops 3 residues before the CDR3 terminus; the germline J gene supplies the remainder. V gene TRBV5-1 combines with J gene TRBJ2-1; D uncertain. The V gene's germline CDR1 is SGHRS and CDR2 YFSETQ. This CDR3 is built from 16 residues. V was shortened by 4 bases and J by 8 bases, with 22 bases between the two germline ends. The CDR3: CASSPRPASGYYEQFF. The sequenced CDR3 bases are TGCGCCAGCAGCCCTAGACCTGCCTCTGGATACTATGAG.

CDR3 DNA (partial): TGCGCCAGCAGGGTGGAGGGTTTTGCGACC. Translation gives CASRVEGFAT. The entire CDR3 reads CASRVEGFATQYF. J is TRBJ2-5 and V is TRBV10-2; tentatively, D is TRBD2 (6 bases). The CDR3 is cut off 3 residues early in the read; its end comes from the germline J gene. The CDR3 consists of 13 residues. Deletions cut 6 bases from V and 7 bases from J, with 15 bases between. Per the germline V gene, CDR1 is WSHSY and CDR2 is SAAADI.

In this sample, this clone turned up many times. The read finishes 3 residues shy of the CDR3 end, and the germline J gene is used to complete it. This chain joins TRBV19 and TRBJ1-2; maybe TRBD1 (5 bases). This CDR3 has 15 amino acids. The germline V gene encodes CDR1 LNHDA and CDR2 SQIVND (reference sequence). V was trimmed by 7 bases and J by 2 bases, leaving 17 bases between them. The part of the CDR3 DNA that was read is TGTGCCAGTAACAAGGGGTACAGTCAAAACTATGGC. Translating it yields CASNKGYSQNYG. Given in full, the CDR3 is CASNKGYSQNYGYTF.

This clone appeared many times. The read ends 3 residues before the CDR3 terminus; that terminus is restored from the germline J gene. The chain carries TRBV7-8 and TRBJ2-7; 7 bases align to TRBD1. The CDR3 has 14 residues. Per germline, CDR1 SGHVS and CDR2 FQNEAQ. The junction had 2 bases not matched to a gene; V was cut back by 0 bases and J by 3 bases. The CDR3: CASSLAQGFYEQYF. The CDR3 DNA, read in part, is TGTGCCAGCAGCTTAGCACAGGGGTTCTACGAG.

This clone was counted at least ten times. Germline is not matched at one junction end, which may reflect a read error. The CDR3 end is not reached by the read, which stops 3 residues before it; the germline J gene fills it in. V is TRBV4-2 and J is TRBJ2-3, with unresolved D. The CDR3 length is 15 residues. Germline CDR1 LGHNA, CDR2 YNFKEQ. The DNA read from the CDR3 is TGCGCCAGCAGCCAAGTATTCGTAGGGTCAGATACG. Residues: CASSQVFVGSDT. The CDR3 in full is CASSQVFVGSDTQYF.

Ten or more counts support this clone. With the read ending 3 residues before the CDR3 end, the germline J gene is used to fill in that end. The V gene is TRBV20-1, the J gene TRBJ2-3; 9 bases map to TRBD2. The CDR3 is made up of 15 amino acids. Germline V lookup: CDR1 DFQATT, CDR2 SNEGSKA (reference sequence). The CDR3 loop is CSARDQGLALETQYF. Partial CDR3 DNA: TGCAGTGCTAGAGACCAAGGACTAGCGTTGGAGACG.

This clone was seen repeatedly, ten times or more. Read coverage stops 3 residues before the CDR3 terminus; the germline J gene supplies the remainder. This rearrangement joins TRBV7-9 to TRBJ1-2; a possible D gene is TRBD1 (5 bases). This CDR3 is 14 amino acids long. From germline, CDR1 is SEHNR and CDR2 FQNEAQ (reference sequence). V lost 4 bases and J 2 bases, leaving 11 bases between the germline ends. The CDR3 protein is CASSYTTVNYGYTF. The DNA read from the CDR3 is TGTGCCAGCAGCTACACGACAGTAAACTATGGC.

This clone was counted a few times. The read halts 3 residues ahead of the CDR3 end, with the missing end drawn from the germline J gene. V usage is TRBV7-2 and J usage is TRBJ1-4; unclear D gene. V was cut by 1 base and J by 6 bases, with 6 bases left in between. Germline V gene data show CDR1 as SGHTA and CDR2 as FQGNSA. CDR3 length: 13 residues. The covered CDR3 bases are TGTGCCAGCAGCTTAGTTATTCATGAAAAA. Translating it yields CASSLVIHEK. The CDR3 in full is CASSLVIHEKLFF.

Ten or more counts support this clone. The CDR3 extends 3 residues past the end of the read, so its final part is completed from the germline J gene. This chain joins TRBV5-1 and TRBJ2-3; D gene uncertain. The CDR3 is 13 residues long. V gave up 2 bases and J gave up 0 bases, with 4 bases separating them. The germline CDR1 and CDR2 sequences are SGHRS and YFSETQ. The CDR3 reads CASSFPSTDTQYF. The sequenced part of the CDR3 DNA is TGCGCCAGCAGCTTCCCTAGCACAGATACG.

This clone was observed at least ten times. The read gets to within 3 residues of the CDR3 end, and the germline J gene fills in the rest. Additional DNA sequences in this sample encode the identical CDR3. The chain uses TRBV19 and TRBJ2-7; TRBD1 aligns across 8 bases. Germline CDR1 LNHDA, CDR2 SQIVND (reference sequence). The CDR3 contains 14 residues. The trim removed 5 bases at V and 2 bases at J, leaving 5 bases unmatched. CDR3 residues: CASSPGTGPYEQYF. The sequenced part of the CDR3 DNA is TGTGCCAGTAGTCCCGGGACAGGTCCCTACGAG.